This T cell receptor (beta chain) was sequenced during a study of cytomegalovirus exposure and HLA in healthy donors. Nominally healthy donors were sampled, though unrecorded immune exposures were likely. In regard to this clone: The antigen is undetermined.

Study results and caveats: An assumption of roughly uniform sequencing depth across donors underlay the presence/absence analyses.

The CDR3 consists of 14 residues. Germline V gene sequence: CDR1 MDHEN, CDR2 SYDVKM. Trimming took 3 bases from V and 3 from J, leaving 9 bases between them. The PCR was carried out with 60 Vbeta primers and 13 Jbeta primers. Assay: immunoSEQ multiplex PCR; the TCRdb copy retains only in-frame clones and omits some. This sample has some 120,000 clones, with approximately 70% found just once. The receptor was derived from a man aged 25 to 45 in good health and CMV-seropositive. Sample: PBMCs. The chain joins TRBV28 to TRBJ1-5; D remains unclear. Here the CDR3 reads CASSFSQDNQPQHF. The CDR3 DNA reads TGTGCCAGCAGTTTCAGTCAGGACAATCAGCCCCAGCATTTT.